This passage covers 5 T cell receptor beta chains from one sample sequenced in a study of liver allograft versus peripheral blood T cells. About the research overall: Graft-liver T cell receptor repertoires were compared against recipient peripheral blood repertoires.

TCRdb reanalysed the reads using MiXCR and keeps one entry per CDR3 protein. The table includes thousands of distinct CDR3 sequences, around 16% detected once. Every receptor here comes from a human patient who had a liver transplant. The graft donor may be the source of some T cells.

In its sample, this clonotype was seen many times. The chain uses TRBV5-4 and TRBJ1-1; a possible D gene is TRBD1 (5 bases). Germline V gene sequence: CDR1 SGHNT, CDR2 YYREEE (reference sequence). The CDR3 is made up of 15 amino acids. With 5 bases removed from V and 1 base from J, the gap between germline ends came to 15 bases. The DNA for the CDR3 is TGTGCCAGCAGTTTACCGGGGGACGGGAACACTGAAGCTTTCTTT. Encoded protein: CASSLPGDGNTEAFF.

By its share, this clonotype is medium-sized. The chain links TRBV30 to TRBJ1-5; tentatively, D is TRBD1 (5 bases). The germline CDR1 and CDR2 sequences are GTSNPN and SVGIG (reference sequence). The V and J ends lost 1 base and 1 base respectively, with 8 bases between them. This CDR3 spans 14 amino acids. The CDR3 region is CAWSGGWSNQPQHF. CDR3 nucleotide sequence: TGTGCCTGGAGTGGGGGCTGGAGCAATCAGCCCCAGCATTTT.

The rearrangement uses TRBV20-1 and TRBJ1-1; D not resolved. Germline loops: CDR1 DFQATT, CDR2 SNEGSKA (reference sequence). V was pared by 6 bases and J by 5 bases, with 16 bases between. This CDR3 is 13 amino acids long. CDR3 sequence: CSALGGGFTEAFF. CDR3 in DNA: TGCAGTGCCCTAGGAGGCGGATTTACTGAAGCTTTCTTT.

This clonotype was counted a few times. The chain couples TRBV20-1 to TRBJ1-2; D unclear. Trimming removed 7 bases from V and 0 bases from J, with 9 bases in between. The CDR3 covers 12 residues. Germline-derived CDR1 and CDR2 are DFQATT and SNEGSKA (reference sequence). CDR3 in amino acids: CSVGSPNYGYTF. The CDR3 region has the DNA TGCAGTGTGGGAAGCCCTAACTATGGCTACACCTTC.

By proportion, this clonotype is medium-sized. The rearrangement links TRBV15 to TRBJ1-2, with D perhaps TRBD1 (5 bases). The CDR3 runs to 16 residues. Trimming took off 0 bases at V and 6 bases at J, with 17 bases between the two ends. Germline CDR1 LNHNV, CDR2 YYDKDF (reference sequence). The CDR3 nucleotides are TGTGCCACCAGCAGAGATTACCAATTTGGACATGATGGCTACACCTTC. Protein sequence: CATSRDYQFGHDGYTF.